A selection of T cell receptor beta chains follows, all from one sample in a study of PD-1 blockade in classical Hodgkin lymphoma. Produced via immunoSEQ multiplex PCR; TCRdb's table is partial and in-frame only. The repertoire holds about 64,000 clones, with 91% as singletons. The source material was peripheral blood mononuclear cells (PBMCs), sampled before the fourth cycle of nivolumab. Source of these receptors: a human donor with classical Hodgkin lymphoma. Each CDR3 is given with its conserved first and last residue. The D gene is left open where the match is weak. Clone size, where shown, is once, few, many, or a class for clones that have expanded.

>TRBJ2-7|TRBV15|NA|TRBD1
TGTGCCACCAGCTCTTCGACAGGGGCGGTCTACGAGCAGTACTTC
CATSSSTGAVYEQYF
>TRBJ2-3|TRBV5-1|NA|TRBD2
TGCGCCAGCAGCCGACTAGCGGGGGGGACAGATACGCAGTATTTT
CASSRLAGGTDTQYF
>TRBJ2-5|TRBV18|once|NA
TGTGCCAGCTCACCACGGGTAGGGGAGACCCAGTACTTC
CASSPRVGETQYF
>TRBJ2-5|TRBV13|NA|TRBD2
TGTGCCAGCAGCTTAGTAGCGGGGGGGAAAGAGACCCAGTACTTC
CASSLVAGGKETQYF
>TRBJ1-2|TRBV11-2|NA|NA
TGTGCCAGCAGCGCCGGGACGGATTATGGCTACACCTTC
CASSAGTDYGYTF
>TRBJ2-2|TRBV9|NA|TRBD2
TGTGCCAGCAGCTCGGGACTAGCGGGTCGGACCGGGGAGCTGTTTTTT
CASSSGLAGRTGELFF
>TRBJ2-4|TRBV27|NA|TRBD1
TGTGCCACCTCTTTCCCCGGGACAGGGGGTAACATTCAGTACTTC
CATSFPGTGGNIQYF
>TRBJ1-6|TRBV10-2|NA|NA
TGCGCCAGCAGTTTTCCGGGTTCCACTAATTCACCCCTCCACTTT
CASSFPGSTNSPLHF
>TRBJ1-6|TRBV30|once|NA
TGTGCCTGGAGTGCTCGGGACGCGATTACTTCACCCCTCCACTTT
CAWSARDAITSPLHF
>TRBJ1-3|TRBV19|NA|NA
TGTGCCACCCAAGGGTTCTCTGGAAACACCATATATTTT
CATQGFSGNTIYF
>TRBJ1-2|TRBV19|NA|NA
TGTGCCACTCTAGTATGTTGTGGTAGCGGACCCTATGGCTACACCTTC
CATLVCCGSGPYGYTF
>TRBJ1-1|TRBV10-2|NA|NA
TGCGCCAGCAGTGCGGGTCTAGCTGAAGCTTTCTTT
CASSAGLAEAFF
>TRBJ1-5|TRBV6-5|NA|NA
TGTGCCAGCAGTTATTCTGAGACCAATCAGCCCCAGCATTTT
CASSYSETNQPQHF
>TRBJ1-1|TRBV5-1|NA|NA
TGCGCCAGCAGGCCTGGACAGCACACTGAAGCTTTCTTT
CASRPGQHTEAFF
>TRBJ2-1|TRBV5-6|NA|NA
TGTGCCAGCAGCTTGGTCGGGGTTTTAGAGTTCAATGAGCAGTTCTTC
CASSLVGVLEFNEQFF
>TRBJ2-2|TRBV10-3|once|NA
TGTGCCATCAGTGAAGTGGGGGCCCCTCGAGGGGAGCTGTTTTTT
CAISEVGAPRGELFF
>TRBJ1-2|TRBV7-9|NA|NA
TGTGCCAGCGTTATCGGGGGGAACTATGGCTACACCTTC
CASVIGGNYGYTF
>TRBJ1-2|TRBV6-1|NA|NA
TGTGCCAGCAGTCCTGATATGGGACGTAACTATGGCTACACCTTC
CASSPDMGRNYGYTF
>TRBJ1-4|TRBV7-9|NA|NA
TGTGCCAGCAGCTTAGAGACACAACTGGGACGCCGTCGTGAAAAACTGTTTTTT
CASSLETQLGRRREKLFF
>TRBJ1-4|TRBV10-2|NA|TRBD1
TGCGCCAGCAGTGGGGCAGGGGGATTAGAAAAACTGTTTTTT
CASSGAGGLEKLFF
>TRBJ1-1|TRBV28|NA|NA
TGTGCCAGCAGCCTAGAGCTAAGAGGGACTGAAGCTTTCTTT
CASSLELRGTEAFF
>TRBJ1-6|TRBV15|NA|NA
TGTGCCACCAGCAGAGGTGTGTCGGACTATAATTCACCCCTCCACTTT
CATSRGVSDYNSPLHF
>TRBJ2-2|TRBV10-3|NA|NA
TGTGCCATCAGGGGGCCGGGACATAAGAAGAACACCGGGGAGCTGTTTTTT
CAIRGPGHKKNTGELFF
>TRBJ2-3|TRBV7-2|NA|NA
TGTGCCAGCAGCTCACTAGGTCCGGGAACCACAGATACGCAGTATTTT
CASSSLGPGTTDTQYF
>TRBJ2-2|TRBV12-5|NA|TRBD2
TGTGCTAGTGGCCGAGGAGGGGAGGGGCCCACCGGGGAGCTGTTTTTT
CASGRGGEGPTGELFF
>TRBJ1-1|TRBV2|NA|NA
TGTGCCAGCGTAGTACAAGAAGCTTTCTTT
CASVVQEAFF
>TRBJ2-1|TRBV6-6|NA|NA
TGTGCCAGCAGTTACGGGGCACCAACCTACAATGAGCAGTTCTTC
CASSYGAPTYNEQFF
>TRBJ2-6|TRBV7-8|NA|NA
TGTGCCAGCAGCTTAAGAATAAGGCGGACGAGCTCTGGGGCCAACGTCCTGACTTTC
CASSLRIRRTSSGANVLTF
>TRBJ1-1|TRBV11-2|once|NA
TGTGCCAGCAGCCGAGGACAGATGAACACTGAAGCTTTCTTT
CASSRGQMNTEAFF
>TRBJ2-7|TRBV5-1|NA|NA
TGCGCCAGCAGCTTGGACGGCGGGGCCGCCTACGAGCAGTACTTC
CASSLDGGAAYEQYF
>TRBJ1-2|TRBV15|NA|TRBD1
TGTGCCACCAGCATCCACCGGGACAGGATCTATGGCTACACCTTC
CATSIHRDRIYGYTF
>TRBJ1-5|TRBV19|NA|NA
TGTGCCAGTAGTGGAGGATCAAATTCCCCGGGTCAGCCCCAGCATTTT
CASSGGSNSPGQPQHF
>TRBJ2-3|TRBV7-2|NA|NA
TGTGCCAGCAGCTACGGGAGCACAGATACGCAGTATTTT
CASSYGSTDTQYF
>TRBJ1-4|TRBV5-6|NA|NA
TGTGCCAGCAGCCTCTCCCCGGGCCGGCTGTTTTTT
CASSLSPGRLFF
>TRBJ1-5|TRBV6-1|NA|NA
TGTGCCAGCAGTGCCGGACGGACGGGGAATCAGCCCCAGCATTTT
CASSAGRTGNQPQHF
>TRBJ2-7|TRBV4-2|NA|TRBD1
TGTGCCAGCAGCCAATTCACCGGGACAGGGATCTACGAGCAGTACTTC
CASSQFTGTGIYEQYF
>TRBJ1-2|TRBV2|few|NA
TGTGCCAGCACGGGGGGGCGGTTGGGCTACACCTTC
CASTGGRLGYTF
>TRBJ2-7|TRBV18|NA|NA
TGTGCCAGCTCCCCGAGGGGTTCGGCCTACGAGCAGTACTTC
CASSPRGSAYEQYF